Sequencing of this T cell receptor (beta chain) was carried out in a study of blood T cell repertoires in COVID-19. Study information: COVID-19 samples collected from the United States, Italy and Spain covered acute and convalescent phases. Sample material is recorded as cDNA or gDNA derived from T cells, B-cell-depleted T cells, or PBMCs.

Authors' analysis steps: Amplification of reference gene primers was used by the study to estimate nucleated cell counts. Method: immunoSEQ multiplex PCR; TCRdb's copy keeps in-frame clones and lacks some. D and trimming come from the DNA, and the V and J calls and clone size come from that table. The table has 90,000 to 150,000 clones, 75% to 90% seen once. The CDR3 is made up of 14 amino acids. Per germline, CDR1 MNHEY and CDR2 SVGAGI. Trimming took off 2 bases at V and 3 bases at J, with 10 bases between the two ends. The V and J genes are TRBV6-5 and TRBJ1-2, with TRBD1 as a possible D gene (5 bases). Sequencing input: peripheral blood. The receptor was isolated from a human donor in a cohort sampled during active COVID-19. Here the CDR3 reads CASSYPGGHYGYTF. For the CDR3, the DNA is TGTGCCAGCAGTTACCCCGGGGGACACTATGGCTACACCTTC.